This TCR beta chain originates from a study of shared clonotypes between healthy human individuals (dated by TCRdb to 2018 to 2021). Looking at the study overall: The cohort included a few men and a couple of women between 18 and 49 years of age. For each donor, CD4 naive and CD4 memory were each given three plates, CD8 naive was given two plates, and CD8 memory was given one plate. Different laboratories and diverse techniques were used to prepare libraries and sequence TCR repertoires, to increase sequencing depth and limit assay-specific biases. Between about 0.94 and 8.9 billion PBMCs per donor were obtained by leukapheresis. The study deeply sequenced blood TCR repertoires of several healthy adults to estimate repertoire size and the extent of clonotype sharing between individuals.

The study at large found these results: Compared with non-shared clonotypes, clonotypes shared by all four sorted-subset donors had higher generation probabilities. Rarefaction of sorted-subset datasets indicated incomplete sequencing despite the large sequencing depth. About 5% of naive CD4, 3.5% of naive CD8, approximately 2.2% of memory CD4, and approximately 0.4% of memory CD8 clonotypes were shared across several donors. Pairwise subsampling led to the expectation that sequencing depth would affect the degree of clonotype sharing among donors. Because the study included a small number of donors, the genetic and exposure-history diversity represented was limited. Larger estimated clonotype richness was generally found for naive subsets than for memory subsets. Sampling was restricted to blood, and TCR repertoires in tissues likely differ from the TCR repertoires found in blood.

Using the deep immunoSEQ assay, TCR CDR3 regions were amplified from genomic DNA by multiplex PCR. Extracted genomic DNA from each cell subset was distributed evenly across all wells of several immunoSEQ 96-well plates, and each plate was treated as a replicate. For sorted subsets, approximately 210 ng genomic DNA, equal to some 30,000 T cell genomes, was loaded into each replicate PCR. Purified libraries were measured with a Qubit 3.0 fluorometer, size-checked on a Bioanalyzer 2100, and measured again with the KAPA Library Quantification kit. Every immunoSEQ 96-well plate was sequenced on a dedicated single-read 150-cycle Illumina NextSeq 550 flow cell. For the original study's pipeline: Because the immunoSEQ output included only junctional sequences and no quality scores, the filtering could not be the same as the filtering used for full-length reads. To assign V/J genes and CDR3, sequences were annotated against IMGT germline references using PyIR, a Python wrapper for IgBLAST v1.9. Reads were filtered out if the reads had weak V/J assignments (E-value above 1e-6), no CDR3, stop codons, out-of-frame junctions, or ambiguous translated residues. V3J clonotypes were defined as sequences sharing an identical inferred V gene, J gene, and CDR3 amino acid sequence. Percentage overlap between repertoires was computed as shared unique clonotypes divided by the size of the smaller repertoire. Repertoire richness was assessed with RTK rarefaction, the Chao1 estimator, and Recon v2.1 estimates of unobserved clonotypes. For all TCRbeta clonotypes obtained by the gDNA method from a few donors, generation probabilities were computed with OLGA. Held by TCRdb, this immuneACCESS table contains in-frame sequences only and omits some clones. Under half of the omission traces to an unresolved V gene where checked; the cause of the rest is unknown. That table is the source of V, J and clone size, and D and trimming were worked out from the DNA. The sample yields 2 million to 2.5 million clones; around 90% were counted once. Jointly, the top ten make up 0.3% to 0.45% of the sample.

Donors were healthy HIV-negative adults with no recently reported acute infections or vaccinations. All donors were Caucasian adults living in Nashville, Tennessee, USA. CD4+ T cells were enriched by magnetic negative selection; naive cells were then positively selected on CD45RA, and the negative fraction formed the memory subset. Blood was collected by leukapheresis, and PBMCs were isolated by Ficoll-Histopaque density gradient centrifugation and then cryopreserved in liquid nitrogen vapor phase. Purity and quantity of every magnetically sorted T cell population were checked by analytical flow cytometry. Genomic DNA was isolated from each sorted fraction and quantified by UV absorbance on a Nanodrop 2000c. The CDR3 holds 13 amino acids from the cysteine to the phenylalanine. The CDR3 DNA has 39 bases and is translated from base 1. CDR1 and CDR2, looked up from the germline V gene (reference sequence), are GTSNPN and SVGIG. The junction carries 12 bases between V and J, which are trimmed by 0 bases and 7 bases respectively.

About this clone: Its specific antigen is unknown. No clone much larger than this one lies a single base away; base qualities are absent.

The origin of this receptor is a man between 18 and 35 years old in good health. Some clones in this sample may be carry-over from other donors' samples. The sequence is built from TRBV30 and TRBJ1-2; a confident D gene designation cannot be given. The material sequenced was naive CD4+ T cells from PBMCs. The intended sense of this specimen's cell subset or site label: CD45RA+ positively selected. The base sequence is TGTGCCTGGAGTGTAAGCAGGAATTTTGGCTACACCTTC. Translated, it gives CAWSVSRNFGYTF.